Each of the 20 T cell receptor beta chains below was sequenced from the same sample in a study of early T cells in non-severe SARS-CoV-2 infection. Each CDR3 protein gets one entry after TCRdb re-called the 5' RACE reads with MiXCR. Of around 98,000 distinct CDR3 sequences in the sample, more than 9.5% were seen once. The material sequenced was whole blood. The receptors originated from an adult who was a healthcare worker with PCR-confirmed SARS-CoV-2 infection or an uninfected control (not recorded which).

At least ten counts were recorded for this clonotype. J is TRBJ1-2 and V is TRBV3-1, with D perhaps TRBD1 (5 bases). Germline V lookup: CDR1 LGHDT, CDR2 YNNKEL (reference sequence). This CDR3 contains 13 residues. The V and J ends lost 1 base and 8 bases respectively, with 11 bases between them. CDR3 loop: CASSQVGGTGYTF. CDR3 in DNA: TGTGCCAGCAGCCAAGTCGGAGGGACCGGCTACACCTTC.

Only a few counts were recorded for this clonotype. The genes are TRBV18 and TRBJ1-2, with TRBD1 as a possible D gene (5 bases). V lost 4 bases and J 1 base, leaving 19 bases between the germline ends. The CDR3 contains 17 residues. Germline loops: CDR1 KGHSH, CDR2 LQKENI. The CDR3 here is CASSLLGRNGLNYGYTF. The DNA of the CDR3 is TGTGCCAGCTCACTCTTGGGGCGCAACGGCCTTAACTATGGCTACACCTTC.

This clonotype was seen a few times. The chain uses TRBV20-1 and TRBJ2-7, with TRBD1 matching over 8 bases. The CDR3 extends over 16 amino acids. J lost 0 bases, V lost 0 bases, and 7 bases had no gene match. CDR1 and CDR2 from the germline V gene are DFQATT and SNEGSKA (reference sequence). The CDR3 nucleotides are TGCAGTGCTAGAGACTCCAGGGGGCCCCTCTCCTACGAGCAGTACTTC. It is translated as CSARDSRGPLSYEQYF.

The chain employs TRBV7-9 and TRBJ2-2, with a weak D call TRBD2 (5 bases). The length of the CDR3 is 14 residues. Germline V gene lookup returns CDR1 SEHNR and CDR2 FQNEAQ (reference sequence). Trimming took off 1 base at V and 5 bases at J, with 8 bases between the two ends. This CDR3 is CASSLGTVTGELFF. For the CDR3, the DNA is TGTGCCAGCAGCTTAGGGACTGTAACCGGGGAGCTGTTTTTT.

The rearrangement joins TRBV13 to TRBJ2-5; D may correspond to TRBD1 or TRBD2 (5 bases each). CDR3 length: 14 residues. Germline V gene sequence: CDR1 PRHDT, CDR2 FYEKMQ (reference sequence). Trimming pared 2 bases from V and 0 bases from J, leaving 7 bases between. In DNA form, the CDR3 reads TGTGCCAGCAGCTTATTGGGGGACCAAGAGACCCAGTACTTC. Protein product: CASSLLGDQETQYF.

This clonotype turned up a few times. The chain joins TRBV4-1 to TRBJ1-2; 11 nucleotides match TRBD1. The germline CDR1 and CDR2 sequences are MGHRA and YSYEKL. V lost 4 bases, J lost 7 bases, and 5 bases stayed unmatched. The CDR3 runs 14 residues. The CDR3 DNA sequence: TGCGCCAGCAGCCCCCTGGGACAGGGGGTTGGCTACACCTTC. This gives the protein CASSPLGQGVGYTF.

The chain recombines TRBV6-6 with TRBJ2-7; D not certain. The CDR3 covers 15 residues. Germline CDR1 reads MNHNY; CDR2 reads SVGAGI (reference sequence). With 0 bases removed from V and 0 bases from J, the gap between germline ends came to 9 bases. The chain's CDR3 is CASSYSVGSSYEQYF. Written as DNA, the CDR3 is TGTGCCAGCAGTTACTCGGTGGGGTCCTCCTACGAGCAGTACTTC.

This clonotype was recorded at least ten times. The rearrangement joins TRBV12-5 to TRBJ1-1; D is unresolved. Trimming shortened V by 2 bases and J by 1 base, and 8 bases separated the two germline ends. Germline CDR1 is LGHNT and CDR2 is FRNRAP. The length of the CDR3 is 14 residues. The CDR3 sequence: CASGLWHSNTEAFF. In DNA, the CDR3 is TGTGCTAGTGGTTTGTGGCATTCGAACACTGAAGCTTTCTTT.

This clonotype was seen ten or more times. The chain recombines TRBV7-9 with TRBJ2-1; D is undetermined. Germline lookup yields CDR1 SEHNR and CDR2 FQNEAQ (reference sequence). The CDR3 contains 15 residues. Trimming cost V 2 bases and J 6 bases, with 14 bases left between them. The CDR3 spells CASSLYVSSLNEQFF. CDR3 coding DNA: TGTGCCAGCAGCTTATACGTCTCCTCCCTCAATGAGCAGTTCTTC.

This clonotype was seen more than once but under ten times. V and J are TRBV20-1 and TRBJ2-5; D gene unclear. The CDR3 spans 14 residues. Trimming took off 1 base at V and 5 bases at J, with 14 bases between the two ends. CDR1 is DFQATT and CDR2 is SNEGSKA in the germline V gene (reference sequence). CDR3 sequence (DNA): TGCAGTGCTAGAGGAAAATTCCTTGACGAGACCCAGTACTTC. Its protein product is CSARGKFLDETQYF.

In this sample, this clonotype turned up many times. The chain carries TRBV7-9 and TRBJ1-2, with D hard to call. CDR3 length: 12 residues. Germline-derived CDR1 and CDR2 are SEHNR and FQNEAQ (reference sequence). V was clipped by 5 bases and J by 0 bases, with 4 bases between them. CDR3 residues: CASSGTNYGYTF. DNA for the CDR3: TGTGCCAGCAGCGGGACTAACTATGGCTACACCTTC. Full variable domain (rest looked up from reference TRBV7-9 and TRBJ1-2): DTGVSQNPRHKITKRGQNVTFRCDPISEHNRLYWYRQTLGQGPEFLTYFQNEAQLEKSRLLSDRFSAERPKGSFSTLEIQRTEQGDSAMYLCASSGTNYGYTFGSGTRLTVV.

DNA for the CDR3: TGTGCCAGCAGTTTAAGGGTCCAGGACAACTATGGCTACACCTTC. It translates to CASSLRVQDNYGYTF. The gene calls are TRBV27 and TRBJ1-2, with D unclear. The CDR3 is 15 amino acids. Per the germline V gene, CDR1 is MNHEY and CDR2 is SMNVEV (reference sequence). The ends were cut back, 2 bases at V and 2 bases at J, with 12 bases in the middle.

This clonotype was picked up a small number of times. V usage is TRBV29-1 and J usage is TRBJ2-5; no clear D gene. The CDR3 totals 11 residues. Trimming pared 5 bases from V and 4 bases from J, leaving 8 bases between. The V gene's germline CDR1 is SQVTM and CDR2 ANQGSEA. CDR3 sequence: CSVSWGETQYF. The CDR3 region has the DNA TGCAGCGTTAGCTGGGGAGAGACCCAGTACTTC.

The chain carries TRBV6-1 and TRBJ1-1, with D perhaps TRBD1 (5 bases). Germline assignment: CDR1 MNHNS and CDR2 SASEGT. CDR3 length equals 14 residues. Trimming left V 8 bases short and J 5 bases short, with 18 bases between. CDR3 residues: CASREGAGRTEAFF. CDR3 nucleotide sequence: TGTGCCAGCCGAGAAGGGGCGGGCCGGACTGAAGCTTTCTTT.

Ten or more counts support this clonotype. The J gene is TRBJ1-3, the V gene TRBV3-1; D unresolved. This CDR3 region has 13 residues. Germline V CDR1 and CDR2: LGHDT, YNNKEL (reference sequence). Trimming stripped 4 bases from V and 0 bases from J, with 4 bases between. This chain's CDR3 is CASSPSSGNTIYF. In DNA form, the CDR3 reads TGTGCCAGCAGCCCGAGCTCTGGAAACACCATATATTTT.

CDR3 sequence (DNA): TGCAGTTCCCTCGCGGGCCTAGCGGGAGGTAGATACACAGATACGCAGTATTTT. Translating it yields CSSLAGLAGGRYTDTQYF. This chain links TRBV20-1 with TRBJ2-3; 11 bases agree with TRBD2. V gave up 8 bases and J gave up 2 bases; unmatched junction bases: 18. CDR1 and CDR2 (germline): DFQATT, SNEGSKA (reference sequence). The CDR3 sequence is 18 residues long.

This clonotype occurred many times. The chain has TRBV7-3 and TRBJ2-1; D unclear. Trimming stripped 6 bases from V and 8 bases from J, with 14 bases between. Germline-derived CDR1 and CDR2 are SGHTA and FQGTGA. The CDR3 runs 13 residues. Written as DNA, the CDR3 is TGTGCCAGCAGTCTAGGTCTGGGCGATGAGCAGTTCTTC. Translated: CASSLGLGDEQFF.

In its sample, this clonotype was seen a few times. This rearrangement joins TRBV7-9 to TRBJ2-7; TRBD2 aligns across 8 bases. Trimming cost V 0 bases and J 4 bases; bases outside gene matches: 5. The CDR3 length is 15 residues. The germline V gene has CDR1 SEHNR and CDR2 FQNEAQ (reference sequence). The CDR3 sequence is CASSLAQAGEYEQYF. The CDR3 region has the DNA TGTGCCAGCAGCTTAGCTCAAGCGGGGGAGTACGAGCAGTACTTC.

This clonotype was seen a few times. The CDR3 region has the DNA TGTGCCAGCAGTGCGCGGGAAAAACTGTTTTTT. Its protein product is CASSAREKLFF. This rearrangement joins TRBV6-1 to TRBJ1-4; D uncertain. Between the trimmed V and J ends, which lost 4 bases and 8 bases, there was a span of 5 bases. The CDR3 is 11 amino acids. Germline V CDR1 and CDR2: MNHNS, SASEGT.

The table lists this clonotype with a few counts. The chain carries TRBV29-1 and TRBJ2-3; D uncertain. Trimming shortened V by 6 bases and J by 0 bases, and 13 bases separated the two germline ends. The CDR3 is made up of 14 amino acids. CDR1 and CDR2 from the germline V gene are SQVTM and ANQGSEA. The CDR3 is CSVEIGGSTDTQYF. CDR3 DNA sequence: TGCAGCGTCGAAATCGGCGGAAGCACAGATACGCAGTATTTT.